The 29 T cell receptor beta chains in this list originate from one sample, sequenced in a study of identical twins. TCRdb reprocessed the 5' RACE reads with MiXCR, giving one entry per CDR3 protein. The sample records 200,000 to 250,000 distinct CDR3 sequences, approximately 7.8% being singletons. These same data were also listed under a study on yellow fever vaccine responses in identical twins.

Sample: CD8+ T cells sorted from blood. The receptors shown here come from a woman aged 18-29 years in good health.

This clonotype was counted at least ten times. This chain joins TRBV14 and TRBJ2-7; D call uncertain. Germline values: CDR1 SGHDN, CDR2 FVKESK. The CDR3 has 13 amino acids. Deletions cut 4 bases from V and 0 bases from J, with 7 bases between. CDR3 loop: CASSRLSSYEQYV. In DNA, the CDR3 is TGTGCCAGCAGCCGTTTGAGCTCCTACGAGCAGTACGTC.

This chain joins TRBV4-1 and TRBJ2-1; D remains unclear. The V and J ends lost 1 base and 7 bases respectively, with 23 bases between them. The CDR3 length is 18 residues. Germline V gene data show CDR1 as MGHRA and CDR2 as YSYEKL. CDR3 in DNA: TGCGCCAGCAGCCAAGTCTGGGCCCCCCTGCTGATAGAAAATGAGCAGTTCTTC. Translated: CASSQVWAPLLIENEQFF.

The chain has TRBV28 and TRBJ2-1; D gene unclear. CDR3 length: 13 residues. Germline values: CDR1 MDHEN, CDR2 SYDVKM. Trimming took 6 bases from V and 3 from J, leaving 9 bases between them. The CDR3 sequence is CASRRLIYNEQFF. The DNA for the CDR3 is TGTGCCAGCAGACGACTTATCTACAATGAGCAGTTCTTC. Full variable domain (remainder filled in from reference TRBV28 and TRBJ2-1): DVKVTQSSRYLVKRTGEKVFLECVQDMDHENMFWYRQDPGLGLRLIYFSYDVKMKEKGDIPEGYSVSREKKERFSLILESASTNQTSMYLCASRRLIYNEQFFGPGTRLTVL.

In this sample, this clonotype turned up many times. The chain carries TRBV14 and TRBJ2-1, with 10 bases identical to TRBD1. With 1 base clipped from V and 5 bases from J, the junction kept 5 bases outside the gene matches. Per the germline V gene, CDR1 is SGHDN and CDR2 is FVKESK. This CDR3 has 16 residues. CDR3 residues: CASSQVFGTGDNEQFF. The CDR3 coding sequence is TGTGCCAGCAGCCAAGTATTCGGGACAGGGGACAATGAGCAGTTCTTC.

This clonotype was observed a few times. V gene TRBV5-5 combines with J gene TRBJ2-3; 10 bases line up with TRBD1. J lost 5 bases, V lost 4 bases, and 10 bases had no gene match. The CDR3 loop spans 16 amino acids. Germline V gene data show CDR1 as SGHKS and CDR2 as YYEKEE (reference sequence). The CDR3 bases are TGTGCCAGCAGCCCTGGACAGGGGGGATTGAGAGATACGCAGTATTTT. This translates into CASSPGQGGLRDTQYF.

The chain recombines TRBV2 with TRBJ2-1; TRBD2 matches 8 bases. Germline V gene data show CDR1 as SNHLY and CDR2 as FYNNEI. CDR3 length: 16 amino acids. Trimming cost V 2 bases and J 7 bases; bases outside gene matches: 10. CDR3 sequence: CASSEPPSGPGNEQFF. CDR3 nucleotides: TGTGCCAGCAGTGAACCCCCTAGCGGGCCGGGGAATGAGCAGTTCTTC.

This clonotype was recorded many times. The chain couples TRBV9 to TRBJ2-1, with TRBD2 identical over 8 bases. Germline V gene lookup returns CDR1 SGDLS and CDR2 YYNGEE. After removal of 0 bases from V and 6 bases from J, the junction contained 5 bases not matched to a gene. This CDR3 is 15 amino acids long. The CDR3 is CASSVGGSGINEQFF. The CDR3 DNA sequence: TGTGCCAGCAGCGTAGGAGGTAGCGGGATCAATGAGCAGTTCTTC.

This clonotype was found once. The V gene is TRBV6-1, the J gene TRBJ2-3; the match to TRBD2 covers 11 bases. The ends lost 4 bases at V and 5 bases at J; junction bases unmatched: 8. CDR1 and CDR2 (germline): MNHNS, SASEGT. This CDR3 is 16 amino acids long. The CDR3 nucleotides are TGTGCCAGCAGTGTAAGACTAGCGGGACGGGGAGATACGCAGTATTTT. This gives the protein CASSVRLAGRGDTQYF.

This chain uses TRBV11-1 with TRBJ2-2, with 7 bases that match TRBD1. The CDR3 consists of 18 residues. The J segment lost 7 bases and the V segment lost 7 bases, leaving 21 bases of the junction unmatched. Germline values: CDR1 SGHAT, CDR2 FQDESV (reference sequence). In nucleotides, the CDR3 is TGTGCCAGCACCGAACCCTTACCGAGCAGGGGGAGTGGCGGGGAGCTGTTTTTT. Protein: CASTEPLPSRGSGGELFF.

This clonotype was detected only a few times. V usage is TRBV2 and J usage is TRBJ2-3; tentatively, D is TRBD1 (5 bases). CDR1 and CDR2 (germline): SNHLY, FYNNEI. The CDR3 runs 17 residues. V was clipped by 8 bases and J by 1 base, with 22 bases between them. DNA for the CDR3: TGTGCCAGCGCCCGCCAGACAGCATTTTCTGGCACAGATACGCAGTATTTT. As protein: CASARQTAFSGTDTQYF. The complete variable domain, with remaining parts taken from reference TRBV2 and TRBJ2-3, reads EPEVTQTPSHQVTQMGQEVILRCVPISNHLYFYWYRQILGQKVEFLVSFYNNEISEKSEIFDDQFSVERPDGSNFTLKIRSTKLEDSAMYFCASARQTAFSGTDTQYFGPGTRLTVL.

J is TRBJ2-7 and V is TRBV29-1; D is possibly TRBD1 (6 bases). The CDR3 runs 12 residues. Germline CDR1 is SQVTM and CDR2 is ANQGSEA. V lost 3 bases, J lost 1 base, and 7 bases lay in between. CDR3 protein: CSVDTGSYEQYF. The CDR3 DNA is TGCAGCGTTGATACAGGGTCCTACGAGCAGTACTTC.

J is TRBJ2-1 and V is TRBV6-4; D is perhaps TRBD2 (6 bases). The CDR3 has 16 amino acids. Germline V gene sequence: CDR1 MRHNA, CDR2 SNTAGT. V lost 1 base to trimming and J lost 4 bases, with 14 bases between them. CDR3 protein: CASSDLGGRNYNEQFF. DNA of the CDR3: TGTGCCAGCAGTGACTTGGGAGGCAGAAATTACAATGAGCAGTTCTTC.

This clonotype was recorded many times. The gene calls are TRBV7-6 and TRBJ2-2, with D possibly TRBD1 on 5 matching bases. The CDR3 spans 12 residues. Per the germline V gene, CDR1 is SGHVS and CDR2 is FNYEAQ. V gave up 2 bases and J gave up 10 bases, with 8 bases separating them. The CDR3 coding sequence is TGTGCCAGCAGCTTATGGGGCGTGGAGCTGTTTTTT. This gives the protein CASSLWGVELFF.

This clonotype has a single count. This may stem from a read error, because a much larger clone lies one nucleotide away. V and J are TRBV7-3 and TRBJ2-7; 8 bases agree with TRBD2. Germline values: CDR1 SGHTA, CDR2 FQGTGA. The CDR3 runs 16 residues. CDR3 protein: CASCLRTSPSSYEQYF. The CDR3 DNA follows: TGTGCCAGCTGCTTAAGGACTAGCCCGAGCTCCTACGAGCAGTACTTC.

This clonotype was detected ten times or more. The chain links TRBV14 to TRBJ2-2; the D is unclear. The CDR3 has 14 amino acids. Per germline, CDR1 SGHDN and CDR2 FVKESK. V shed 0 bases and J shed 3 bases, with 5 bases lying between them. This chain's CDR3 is CASSQEFYTGELFF. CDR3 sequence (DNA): TGTGCCAGCAGCCAAGAGTTTTACACCGGGGAGCTGTTTTTT.

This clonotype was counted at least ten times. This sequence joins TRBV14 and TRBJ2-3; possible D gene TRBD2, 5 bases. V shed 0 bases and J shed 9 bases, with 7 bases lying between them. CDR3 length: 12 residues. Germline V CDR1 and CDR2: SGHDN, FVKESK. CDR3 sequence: CASSQDGITQYF. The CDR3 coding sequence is TGTGCCAGCAGCCAAGACGGGATAACGCAGTATTTT.

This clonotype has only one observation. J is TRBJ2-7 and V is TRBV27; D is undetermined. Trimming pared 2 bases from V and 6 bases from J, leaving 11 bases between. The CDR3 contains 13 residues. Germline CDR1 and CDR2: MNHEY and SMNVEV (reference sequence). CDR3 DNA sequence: TGTGCCAGCAGTTTAAAGGGCGTAGGCGAGCAGTACTTC. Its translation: CASSLKGVGEQYF.

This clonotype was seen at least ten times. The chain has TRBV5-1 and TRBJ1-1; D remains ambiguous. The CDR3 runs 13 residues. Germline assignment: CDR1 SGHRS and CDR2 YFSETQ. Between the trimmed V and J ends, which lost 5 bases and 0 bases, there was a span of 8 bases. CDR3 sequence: CASRPVMNTEAFF. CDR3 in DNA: TGCGCCAGCAGGCCTGTCATGAACACTGAAGCTTTCTTT.

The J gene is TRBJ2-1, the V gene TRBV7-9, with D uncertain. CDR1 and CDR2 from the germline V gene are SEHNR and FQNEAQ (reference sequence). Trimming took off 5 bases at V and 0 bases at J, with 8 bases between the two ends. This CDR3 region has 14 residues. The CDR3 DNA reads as TGTGCCAGCAGCAGATCCAGCTCCTACAATGAGCAGTTCTTC. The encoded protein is CASSRSSSYNEQFF.

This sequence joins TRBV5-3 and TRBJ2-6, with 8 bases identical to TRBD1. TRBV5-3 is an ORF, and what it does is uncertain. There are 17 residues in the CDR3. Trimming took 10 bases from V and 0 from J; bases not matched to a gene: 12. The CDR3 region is CAGSLGQESSGANVLTF. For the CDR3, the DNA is TGTGCCGGCAGCTTGGGACAGGAGAGCTCTGGGGCCAACGTCCTGACTTTC.

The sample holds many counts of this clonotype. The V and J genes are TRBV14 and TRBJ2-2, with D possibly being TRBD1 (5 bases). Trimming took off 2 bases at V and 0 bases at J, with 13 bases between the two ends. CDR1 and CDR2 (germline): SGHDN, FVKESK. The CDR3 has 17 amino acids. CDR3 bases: TGTGCCAGCAGCCAATTACTTTTAGGGGCGAACACCGGGGAGCTGTTTTTT. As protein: CASSQLLLGANTGELFF.

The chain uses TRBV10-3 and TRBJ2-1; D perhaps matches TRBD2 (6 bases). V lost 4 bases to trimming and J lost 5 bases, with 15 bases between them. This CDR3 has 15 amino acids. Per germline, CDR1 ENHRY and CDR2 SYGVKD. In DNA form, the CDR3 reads TGTGCCATCAGTGGGACTGGGGGAGGAGACAATGAGCAGTTCTTC. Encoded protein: CAISGTGGGDNEQFF.

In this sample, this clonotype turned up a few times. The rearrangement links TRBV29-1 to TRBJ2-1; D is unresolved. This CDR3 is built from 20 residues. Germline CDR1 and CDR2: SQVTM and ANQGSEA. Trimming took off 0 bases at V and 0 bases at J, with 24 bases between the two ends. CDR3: CSVEDWGQKENHSSYNEQFF. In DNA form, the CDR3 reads TGCAGCGTTGAAGATTGGGGTCAGAAAGAAAACCACAGCTCCTACAATGAGCAGTTCTTC.

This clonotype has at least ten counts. CDR3 coding DNA: TGTGCCAGCAACTCCCGAGATGGGGGGCAGGGGATTGTCGATACGCAGTATTTT. Translating it yields CASNSRDGGQGIVDTQYF. The genes are TRBV11-1 and TRBJ2-3; D tentatively reads TRBD1 or TRBD2 (6 bases each). The germline CDR1 and CDR2 sequences are SGHAT and FQDESV (reference sequence). The CDR3 is made up of 18 amino acids. The V gene lost 7 bases and the J gene lost 6 bases, with 29 bases spanning the gap.

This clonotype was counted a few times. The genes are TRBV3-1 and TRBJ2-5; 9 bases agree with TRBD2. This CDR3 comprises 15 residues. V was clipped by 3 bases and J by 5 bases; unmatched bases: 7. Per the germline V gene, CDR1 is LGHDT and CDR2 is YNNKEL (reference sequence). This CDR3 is CASSHDSGSTETQYF. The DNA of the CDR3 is TGTGCCAGCAGCCATGATAGCGGGAGCACGGAGACCCAGTACTTC.

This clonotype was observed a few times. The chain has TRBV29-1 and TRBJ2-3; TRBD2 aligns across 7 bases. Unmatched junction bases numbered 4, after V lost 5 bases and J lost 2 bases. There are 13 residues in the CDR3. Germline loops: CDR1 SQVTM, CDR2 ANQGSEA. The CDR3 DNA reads TGCAGCGTTTCTAGCGGTTACACAGATACGCAGTATTTT. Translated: CSVSSGYTDTQYF.

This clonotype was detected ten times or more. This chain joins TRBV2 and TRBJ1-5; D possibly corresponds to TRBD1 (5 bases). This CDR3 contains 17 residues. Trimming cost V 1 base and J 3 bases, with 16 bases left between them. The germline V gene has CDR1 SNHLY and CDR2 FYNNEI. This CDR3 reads CASSEVSPQDPNQPQHF. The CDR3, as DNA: TGTGCCAGCAGTGAAGTATCCCCACAGGACCCCAATCAGCCCCAGCATTTT.

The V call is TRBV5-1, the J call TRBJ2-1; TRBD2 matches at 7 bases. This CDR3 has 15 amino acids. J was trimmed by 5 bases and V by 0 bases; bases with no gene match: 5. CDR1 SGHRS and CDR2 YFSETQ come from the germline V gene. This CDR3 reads CASSLALAVHNEQFF. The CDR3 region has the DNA TGCGCCAGCAGCTTGGCCCTAGCGGTCCACAATGAGCAGTTCTTC.

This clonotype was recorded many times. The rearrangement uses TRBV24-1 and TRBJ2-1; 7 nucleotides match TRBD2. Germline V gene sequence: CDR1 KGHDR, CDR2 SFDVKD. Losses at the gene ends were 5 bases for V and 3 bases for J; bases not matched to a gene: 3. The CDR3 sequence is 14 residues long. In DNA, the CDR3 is TGTGCCACCAGTGCGCTAGCGGACTACAATGAGCAGTTCTTC. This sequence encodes CATSALADYNEQFF.